A selection of T cell receptor beta chains follows, all from one sample in a study of spatial heterogeneity in lung cancer. Using its own MiXCR run on the 5' RACE reads, TCRdb lists one record per CDR3 protein. This table has 11,000 or so distinct CDR3 sequences, around 3.7% appearing once. This specimen consisted of normal lung tissue next to the tumor, obtained at surgery. The receptors come from a male donor with early-stage non-small cell lung cancer. Both conserved end residues are part of each CDR3. The D gene is left open where the match is weak. The size entry is marked missing in some rows and otherwise reads once, few, many or a size class.

CDR3 DNA: TGTGCCAGCAGCTCAGACCCCTCGGGGGAGCAGTACTTC
CDR3 protein: CASSSDPSGEQYF
clone size: few
J gene: TRBJ2-7
D gene: .
V gene: TRBV7-3

CDR3 DNA: TGTGCCAGCAGCTTATTGGGCAGACCGAACACCGGGGAGCTGTTTTTT
CDR3 protein: CASSLLGRPNTGELFF
clone size: medium-sized
J gene: TRBJ2-2
D gene: .
V gene: TRBV7-6

CDR3 DNA: TGTGCCAGTAGCCCGGGGACAGCGAGCAATCAGCCCCAGCATTTT
CDR3 protein: CASSPGTASNQPQHF
clone size: many
J gene: TRBJ1-5
D gene: TRBD1
V gene: TRBV19

CDR3 DNA: TGCAGTGCCGCGGGGGGTAGCACAGATACGCAGTATTTT
CDR3 protein: CSAAGGSTDTQYF
clone size: many
J gene: TRBJ2-3
D gene: TRBD2
V gene: TRBV20-1

CDR3 DNA: TGCAGTGCGCAGAAGCCCCCGGGGAAGTCCCAAGAGACCCAGTACTTC
CDR3 protein: CSAQKPPGKSQETQYF
clone size: many
J gene: TRBJ2-5
D gene: .
V gene: TRBV20-1

CDR3 DNA: TGTGCCAGCAACCATTACTTAGTTACGAACACCGGGGAGCTGTTTTTT
CDR3 protein: CASNHYLVTNTGELFF
clone size: many
J gene: TRBJ2-2
D gene: .
V gene: TRBV7-2

CDR3 DNA: TGTGCCAGCAGTTATGGAAACACCTACGAGCAGTACTTC
CDR3 protein: CASSYGNTYEQYF
clone size: many
J gene: TRBJ2-7
D gene: .
V gene: TRBV6-5

CDR3 DNA: TGTGCCAGCAGTTACCGGGAGACCCAGTACTTC
CDR3 protein: CASSYRETQYF
clone size: medium-sized
J gene: TRBJ2-5
D gene: .
V gene: TRBV6-5

CDR3 DNA: TGCAGCGTTGGGGCAGGAAATAATTCACCCCTCCACTTT
CDR3 protein: CSVGAGNNSPLHF
clone size: many
J gene: TRBJ1-6
D gene: .
V gene: TRBV29-1

CDR3 DNA: TGCGCCAGCAGCTCGGGACGCTATGAGCAGTTCTTC
CDR3 protein: CASSSGRYEQFF
clone size: many
J gene: TRBJ2-1
D gene: .
V gene: TRBV10-2

CDR3 DNA: TGTGCCAGCAGTTTAAATGGTGGCTATGGCTACACCTTC
CDR3 protein: CASSLNGGYGYTF
clone size: many
J gene: TRBJ1-2
D gene: .
V gene: TRBV28

CDR3 DNA: TGTGCTAGCAGCCTGACCAACACCGGGGAGCTGTTTTTT
CDR3 protein: CASSLTNTGELFF
clone size: many
J gene: TRBJ2-2
D gene: .
V gene: TRBV7-7

CDR3 DNA: TGTGCCAGCAGCGGAGGGGGGACCGTGAACACTGAAGCTTTCTTT
CDR3 protein: CASSGGGTVNTEAFF
clone size: many
J gene: TRBJ1-1
D gene: .
V gene: TRBV9

CDR3 DNA: TGTGCCAGCCGGACTAGCGGGGGAAATGAGCAGTTCTTC
CDR3 protein: CASRTSGGNEQFF
clone size: .
J gene: TRBJ2-1
D gene: TRBD2
V gene: TRBV6-1

CDR3 DNA: TGTGCCAGCAGCTTAGAGGCAGGAAACACCATATATTTT
CDR3 protein: CASSLEAGNTIYF
clone size: many
J gene: TRBJ1-3
D gene: .
V gene: TRBV7-6

CDR3 DNA: TGTGCCATCAGGGCCGGGGCAGGGGATAATCAGCCCCAGCATTTT
CDR3 protein: CAIRAGAGDNQPQHF
clone size: many
J gene: TRBJ1-5
D gene: .
V gene: TRBV10-3

CDR3 DNA: TGTGCCATCAGTGAGTCAGCCAGGTTCGACAATGAGCAGTTCTTC
CDR3 protein: CAISESARFDNEQFF
clone size: medium-sized
J gene: TRBJ2-1
D gene: .
V gene: TRBV10-3

CDR3 DNA: TGTGCCATCAGTGAAGGGCAGGACAATCAGCCCCAGCATTTT
CDR3 protein: CAISEGQDNQPQHF
clone size: medium-sized
J gene: TRBJ1-5
D gene: .
V gene: TRBV10-3

CDR3 DNA: TGTGCCAGCAGCTTATACCAGCGCACAGATACGCAGTATTTT
CDR3 protein: CASSLYQRTDTQYF
clone size: many
J gene: TRBJ2-3
D gene: .
V gene: TRBV7-2

CDR3 DNA: TGTGCCAGCAGTTACTCAGGGGGCGATGGCTACACCTTC
CDR3 protein: CASSYSGGDGYTF
clone size: many
J gene: TRBJ1-2
D gene: TRBD1
V gene: TRBV6-6

CDR3 DNA: TGCAGCGTTGAAAGGCAGACCTCCTACAATGAGCAGTTCTTC
CDR3 protein: CSVERQTSYNEQFF
clone size: medium-sized
J gene: TRBJ2-1
D gene: .
V gene: TRBV29-1

CDR3 DNA: TGCAGTGCTAGAAGGGGGGAAATCTACGAGCAGTACTTC
CDR3 protein: CSARRGEIYEQYF
clone size: medium-sized
J gene: TRBJ2-7
D gene: .
V gene: TRBV20-1

CDR3 DNA: TGTGCCAGCAGCTTAGGGGCAGCGAGCTCCTACAATGAGCAGTTCTTC
CDR3 protein: CASSLGAASSYNEQFF
clone size: .
J gene: TRBJ2-1
D gene: .
V gene: TRBV7-6

CDR3 DNA: TGTGCCAGCAGCCGAGAAAGATACTTAGGGGATGAAAAACTGTTTTTT
CDR3 protein: CASSRERYLGDEKLFF
clone size: few
J gene: TRBJ1-4
D gene: .
V gene: TRBV7-2

CDR3 DNA: TGTGCCACCTTATCTACCGGGGAGCTGTTTTTT
CDR3 protein: CATLSTGELFF
clone size: many
J gene: TRBJ2-2
D gene: .
V gene: TRBV6-5

CDR3 DNA: TGTGCCAGCTCACCCCCAGGGGCGGATGGCGAAAAACTGTTTTTT
CDR3 protein: CASSPPGADGEKLFF
clone size: medium-sized
J gene: TRBJ1-4
D gene: .
V gene: TRBV18

CDR3 DNA: TGTGCCAGCACTCGGACAGGGGGCAACTATGGCTACACCTTC
CDR3 protein: CASTRTGGNYGYTF
clone size: medium-sized
J gene: TRBJ1-2
D gene: TRBD1
V gene: TRBV6-5

CDR3 DNA: TGTGCCAGCACTGGGGTTACAGGGGTCCACGAGCAGTACTTC
CDR3 protein: CASTGVTGVHEQYF
clone size: medium-sized
J gene: TRBJ2-7
D gene: TRBD1
V gene: TRBV2

CDR3 DNA: TGCAGCGCTAGGGGGCCCGAAGCTGGCGTCTACTCCGGCACAGATACGCAGTATTTT
CDR3 protein: CSARGPEAGVYSGTDTQYF
clone size: many
J gene: TRBJ2-3
D gene: TRBD1
V gene: TRBV29-1

CDR3 DNA: TGCAGTGCCCTCCGTGAGGCCGACAATCAGCCCCAGCATTTT
CDR3 protein: CSALREADNQPQHF
clone size: .
J gene: TRBJ1-5
D gene: .
V gene: TRBV20-1

CDR3 DNA: TGTGCCAGCAGCCACCTGGACACGCAGAGCACAGATACGCAGTATTTT
CDR3 protein: CASSHLDTQSTDTQYF
clone size: many
J gene: TRBJ2-3
D gene: .
V gene: TRBV7-9

CDR3 DNA: TGCGCCAGCAGCCAGAGATTTCCCGATCAGCCCCAGCATTTT
CDR3 protein: CASSQRFPDQPQHF
clone size: medium-sized
J gene: TRBJ1-5
D gene: .
V gene: TRBV4-3

CDR3 DNA: TGTGCCAGCACCCAACTGGGGATAGCGGGGGTCACAGATACGCAGTATTTT
CDR3 protein: CASTQLGIAGVTDTQYF
clone size: many
J gene: TRBJ2-3
D gene: TRBD2
V gene: TRBV9

CDR3 DNA: TGTGCCAGCAGCCAAGGGACTAGCGGGAGTGGGAGCCAAGAGACCCAGTACTTC
CDR3 protein: CASSQGTSGSGSQETQYF
clone size: many
J gene: TRBJ2-5
D gene: TRBD2
V gene: TRBV7-8

CDR3 DNA: TGCAGTGCAAGAAGCGGGACAGCTAATGAAAAACTGTTTTTT
CDR3 protein: CSARSGTANEKLFF
clone size: many
J gene: TRBJ1-4
D gene: TRBD1
V gene: TRBV20-1

CDR3 DNA: TGTGCCAGCAGCAGGACAGGGAATCAGCCCCAGCATTTT
CDR3 protein: CASSRTGNQPQHF
clone size: many
J gene: TRBJ1-5
D gene: TRBD1
V gene: TRBV7-9

CDR3 DNA: TGTGCCAGCAGTTTTTACGTTGGGACCCTGAACACTGAAGCTTTCTTT
CDR3 protein: CASSFYVGTLNTEAFF
clone size: many
J gene: TRBJ1-1
D gene: .
V gene: TRBV12-3/TRBV12-4

CDR3 DNA: TGTGCCAGCAGCTTAGCGGGAGGGGCCAGGGTGCCCCTCCACTTT
CDR3 protein: CASSLAGGARVPLHF
clone size: few
J gene: TRBJ1-6
D gene: .
V gene: TRBV7-2

CDR3 DNA: TGCAGCGTTAAGCTAGCGGGGAACAATGAGCAGTTCTTC
CDR3 protein: CSVKLAGNNEQFF
clone size: many
J gene: TRBJ2-1
D gene: TRBD2
V gene: TRBV29-1

CDR3 DNA: TGTGCCAGCTCACTCGGCGACAGGGGTTCTAATGAAAAACTGTTTTTT
CDR3 protein: CASSLGDRGSNEKLFF
clone size: medium-sized
J gene: TRBJ1-4
D gene: TRBD1
V gene: TRBV18

CDR3 DNA: TGTGCCACCAGCAGAGAATCGTCGTGGCGGGGGAGCACAGATACGCAGTATTTT
CDR3 protein: CATSRESSWRGSTDTQYF
clone size: few
J gene: TRBJ2-3
D gene: TRBD2
V gene: TRBV15

CDR3 DNA: TGTGCCAGCAGCTTAGGCCCGCAAAGTCTTGCTTTCTTT
CDR3 protein: CASSLGPQSLAFF
clone size: medium-sized
J gene: TRBJ1-1
D gene: .
V gene: TRBV7-6

CDR3 DNA: TGTGCCAGCAGCTTAGTTGGTATCCAAGAGACCCAGTACTTC
CDR3 protein: CASSLVGIQETQYF
clone size: few
J gene: TRBJ2-5
D gene: .
V gene: TRBV7-2

CDR3 DNA: TGTGCCAGCAGCCTTAACACCGGGACTTTAGATACGCAGTATTTT
CDR3 protein: CASSLNTGTLDTQYF
clone size: many
J gene: TRBJ2-3
D gene: .
V gene: TRBV7-2

CDR3 DNA: TGTGCCAGCAGCCTTCGGACCGGGGATTTGGGGACCCAGTACTTC
CDR3 protein: CASSLRTGDLGTQYF
clone size: many
J gene: TRBJ2-5
D gene: .
V gene: TRBV11-2

CDR3 DNA: TGCGCCAGCAGCCGCGGCGGGCAGCAGCTCTATGGCTACACCTTC
CDR3 protein: CASSRGGQQLYGYTF
clone size: few
J gene: TRBJ1-2
D gene: .
V gene: TRBV5-1

CDR3 DNA: TGTGCCAGCAGCCCTAAGGAGACAGATACGCAGTATTTT
CDR3 protein: CASSPKETDTQYF
clone size: few
J gene: TRBJ2-3
D gene: .
V gene: TRBV6-6

CDR3 DNA: TGCGCCAGCAGCCCGGGGACAGCGGATGCTCATGGCTACACCTTC
CDR3 protein: CASSPGTADAHGYTF
clone size: many
J gene: TRBJ1-2
D gene: TRBD1
V gene: TRBV5-1

CDR3 DNA: TGTGCCAGCAGTTTTTCGACAGGGGGCCTGAACACTGAAGCTTTCTTT
CDR3 protein: CASSFSTGGLNTEAFF
clone size: few
J gene: TRBJ1-1
D gene: TRBD1
V gene: TRBV28

CDR3 DNA: TGTGCCAGCAGCCTGGGGACTAGCTTCGAGCAGTACTTC
CDR3 protein: CASSLGTSFEQYF
clone size: medium-sized
J gene: TRBJ2-7
D gene: TRBD2
V gene: TRBV7-9

CDR3 DNA: TGTGCCAGCAGTTCTCAGGGTCTTAGGGTTCCCCTCCACTTT
CDR3 protein: CASSSQGLRVPLHF
clone size: medium-sized
J gene: TRBJ1-6
D gene: .
V gene: TRBV12-3/TRBV12-4

CDR3 DNA: TGCGCCAGCCTGCGCGGTCAGATAGAGGCTCCTGAAGCTTTCTTT
CDR3 protein: CASLRGQIEAPEAFF
clone size: .
J gene: TRBJ1-1
D gene: .
V gene: TRBV10-2

CDR3 DNA: TGCGCCAGCAGTGATAGAGGCGGGAGGGCCCTCGATACGCAGTATTTT
CDR3 protein: CASSDRGGRALDTQYF
clone size: .
J gene: TRBJ2-3
D gene: TRBD2
V gene: TRBV10-1

CDR3 DNA: TGTGCCAGCAGTGAACGACAGCCTCCTTACGAGCAGTACTTC
CDR3 protein: CASSERQPPYEQYF
clone size: many
J gene: TRBJ2-7
D gene: .
V gene: TRBV28

CDR3 DNA: TGCAGTGCGGGACTCTACTACAATGAGCAGTTCTTC
CDR3 protein: CSAGLYYNEQFF
clone size: many
J gene: TRBJ2-1
D gene: .
V gene: TRBV20-1